This T cell receptor beta chain is drawn from a study of blood T cell repertoires in COVID-19. Study as a whole: Acute and convalescent COVID-19 samples came from the United States, Italy and Spain.

The length of the CDR3 is 14 residues. V lost 3 bases and J lost 1, with 9 bases in between. CDR1 and CDR2 from the germline V gene are KGHDR and SFDVKD. In the original analysis: Nucleated cell counts were estimated from reference gene primer amplification. TCRdb's table, derived via immunoSEQ multiplex PCR, lists solely in-frame clones and lacks some. V and J calls and clone size are as listed in that table; D and trimming were resolved from the DNA. This sample has 300,000 to 400,000 clones, with almost 90% found just once. V and J are TRBV24-1 and TRBJ2-7, with D possibly TRBD2 on 5 matching bases. The clonotype was recovered from a woman between 70 and 85 years old with COVID-19, enrolled during active disease. The sample was peripheral blood. The CDR3 DNA is TGTGCCACCAGTGATCCCGGGATTTCCTACGAGCAGTACTTC. Its protein product is CATSDPGISYEQYF.